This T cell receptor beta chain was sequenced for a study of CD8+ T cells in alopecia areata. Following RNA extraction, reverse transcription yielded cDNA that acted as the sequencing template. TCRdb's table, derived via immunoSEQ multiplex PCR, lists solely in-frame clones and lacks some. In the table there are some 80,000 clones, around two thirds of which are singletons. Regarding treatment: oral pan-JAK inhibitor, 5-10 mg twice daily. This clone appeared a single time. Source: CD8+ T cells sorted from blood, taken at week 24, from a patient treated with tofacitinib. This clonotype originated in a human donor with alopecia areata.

The CDR3 nucleotides are TGTGCCAGCAGCTTGGACTACATGACCACAGATACGCAGTATTTT. Translation: CASSLDYMTTDTQYF. This sequence joins TRBV5-4 and TRBJ2-3; D remains ambiguous. Germline CDR1 is SGHNT and CDR2 is YYREEE (reference sequence). V was clipped by 0 bases and J by 2 bases, with 10 bases between them. This CDR3 region has 15 residues.